The rows below give T cell receptor beta chains drawn from one sample of a study of metastatic and nonmetastatic thyroid tumors. TCRdb ran MiXCR on the PCR reads. The data show about 43,000 clones, 3.2% seen once. What was sequenced was blood. All receptors derive from a female donor with papillary thyroid cancer or a benign thyroid nodule (not recorded which). Some clones in this sample may be carry-over from other donors' samples. Each CDR3 is given without its conserved first and last residue.

j_call v_call cdr3_aa
TRBJ1-5 TRBV6-2/TRBV6-3 ASSVSSDQPQH
TRBJ1-3 TRBV27 ASGPNSGNTIY
TRBJ2-2 TRBV11-2 ASSRTSGTGELF
TRBJ2-1 TRBV20-1 SNPRGSSYNEQF
TRBJ2-1 TRBV12-3/TRBV12-4 ASSLGLVEKQF
TRBJ2-7 TRBV6-2/TRBV6-3 ASSRDKPYEQY
TRBJ1-6 TRBV6-1 ASSEFGGHAGSPLH
TRBJ2-3 TRBV6-1 ASSEGWDTQY
TRBJ1-1 TRBV11-2 ASSLVRGQGTEAF
TRBJ2-5 TRBV11-2 ASSLLTGGLGETQY
TRBJ2-1 TRBV6-2/TRBV6-3 ASRTSGRAYEQF
TRBJ2-7 TRBV6-2/TRBV6-3 ASTLRGSTPAEQY
TRBJ2-7 TRBV6-1 ASYTGAYEQY
TRBJ1-5 TRBV20-1 SARPLKSGARFSNQPQH
TRBJ2-5 TRBV7-8 ASSLRPDQETQY
TRBJ2-2 TRBV6-2/TRBV6-3 ASSLYETGELF
TRBJ1-6 TRBV15 ATSTGGNSPLH
TRBJ1-1 TRBV11-3 ASSLSPRSNTEAF
TRBJ1-1 TRBV19 ASSAFGGLNTEAF
TRBJ2-1 TRBV30 AWSVQDEQF
TRBJ2-1 TRBV7-7 ASSLGATNEQF
TRBJ2-7 TRBV12-3/TRBV12-4 ASRVGASVSYEQY
TRBJ1-1 TRBV10-3 AISRGTGNTEAF
TRBJ2-1 TRBV29-1 SVVYSYNEQF
TRBJ1-1 TRBV20-1 SARSPGHQNTEAF
TRBJ1-3 TRBV6-5 ASSYGRNSGNTIY
TRBJ2-5 TRBV5-1 ASSLAETQY
TRBJ2-1 TRBV14 ASSQDFVGNEQF
TRBJ1-2 TRBV19 SSSHRDRNYGFT
TRBJ2-3 TRBV9 ASSPIAGTQY
TRBJ2-5 TRBV6-1 ASSWGQRESGQETQY